The rows below give T cell receptor beta chains drawn from one sample of a study of blood T cell repertoires in COVID-19. Repertoires were generated with immunoSEQ multiplex PCR, while TCRdb's copy carries only in-frame clones and drops some. Of 67,000 or so clones in the sample, more than 65% were seen once. Sequencing was performed on peripheral blood. The receptors come from a woman in her 70s with acute or convalescent COVID-19. Both conserved end residues are part of each CDR3. The D gene is left open where the match is weak. The size field is filled for only some rows; it gives once, few, many or a size class.

cdr3_aa	cdr3_nt	clone_size	j_call	v_call	d_call
CASRDTGAFTDTQYF	TGTGCCAGCAGAGACACAGGGGCGTTCACAGATACGCAGTATTTT	once	TRBJ2-3	TRBV11-2	TRBD1
CASSVGDTSRNSPLHF	TGTGCCAGCAGCGTAGGGGACACCTCCCGAAATTCACCCCTCCACTTT	.	TRBJ1-6	TRBV9	.
CASTPGLSYEQYF	TGTGCCAGCACACCGGGATTAAGCTACGAGCAGTACTTC	.	TRBJ2-7	TRBV6-5	.
CASSLAGRDTGELFF	TGTGCCAGCAGCCTGGCGGGACGGGACACCGGGGAGCTGTTTTTT	.	TRBJ2-2	TRBV7-7	.
CAWSVLYNEQFF	TGTGCCTGGAGTGTACTCTACAATGAGCAGTTCTTC	.	TRBJ2-1	TRBV30	.
CASTLQGSSTDTQYF	TGTGCCAGCACCCTCCAGGGGTCGAGCACAGATACGCAGTATTTT	.	TRBJ2-3	TRBV6-5	.
CSLASGGQETQYF	TGCAGCTTAGCTAGCGGGGGACAAGAGACCCAGTACTTC	.	TRBJ2-5	TRBV29-1	TRBD2
CASSYQPGQIGGELFF	TGTGCCAGCAGTTACCAACCGGGTCAAATTGGGGGGGAGCTGTTTTTT	.	TRBJ2-2	TRBV6-6	.
CASSLGGRNNEQFF	TGTGCCAGCAGCTTGGGAGGTAGGAACAATGAGCAGTTCTTC	.	TRBJ2-1	TRBV11-2	.
CASSTGENQPQHF	TGTGCCAGTAGTACAGGCGAGAATCAGCCCCAGCATTTT	.	TRBJ1-5	TRBV19	.
CASSDEGIQGTLLGYTF	TGTGCCAGCAGTGACGAGGGAATACAGGGCACTCTCCTTGGCTACACCTTC	.	TRBJ1-2	TRBV6-4	.
CASSLGPGMGSYEQYF	TGTGCCAGCAGCTTAGGACCAGGGATGGGATCCTACGAGCAGTACTTC	few	TRBJ2-7	TRBV7-6	.
CASSQDWAGDKKLFF	TGTGCCAGCAGCCAAGATTGGGCAGGGGACAAAAAACTGTTTTTT	.	TRBJ1-4	TRBV3-1/TRBV3-2	.
CAWSVSGGETQYF	TGTGCCTGGAGTGTATCGGGGGGAGAGACCCAGTACTTC	few	TRBJ2-5	TRBV30	TRBD2
CASSIAESRELFF	TGTGCCAGTAGTATAGCCGAGTCCCGGGAGCTGTTTTTT	.	TRBJ2-2	TRBV19	.
CASSYGSGPGGRYGYTF	TGTGCCAGCAGTTACGGTAGTGGCCCGGGAGGACGATATGGCTACACCTTC	.	TRBJ1-2	TRBV6-2/TRBV6-3	.
CASSLGQGGNTDTQYF	TGTGCCAGCAGCTTAGGTCAGGGCGGGAACACAGATACGCAGTATTTT	.	TRBJ2-3	TRBV11-2	.
CASSLAQQADAFF	TGTGCCAGCAGCTTAGCGCAACAGGCTGACGCTTTCTTT	.	TRBJ1-1	TRBV7-2	.
CASSPTSGETQYF	TGCGCCAGCAGCCCCACTAGTGGGGAGACCCAGTACTTC	.	TRBJ2-5	TRBV4-1	.
CASSVAAASSYEQYF	TGTGCCAGCAGCGTAGCGGCAGCTAGCTCCTACGAGCAGTACTTC	.	TRBJ2-7	TRBV9	.
CASSPELAGGHKYF	TGTGCCAGTAGTCCAGAACTAGCGGGAGGCCACAAGTACTTC	.	TRBJ2-4	TRBV19	TRBD2
CASSQDQSGQGDTGELFF	TGTGCCAGCTCGCAGGACCAGTCTGGGCAGGGCGACACCGGGGAGCTGTTTTTT	.	TRBJ2-2	TRBV18	.
CASSRGLYNEQFF	TGTGCCAGCAGCAGGGGGCTGTACAATGAGCAGTTCTTC	.	TRBJ2-1	TRBV12-3/TRBV12-4	TRBD1
CASRRGTNNSPLHF	TGTGCCAGCAGAAGAGGGACTAATAATTCACCCCTCCACTTT	.	TRBJ1-6	TRBV3-1/TRBV3-2	.
CASSEGLAGRSAYEQYF	TGTGCCAGCAGCGAGGGACTAGCGGGAAGGTCGGCCTACGAGCAGTACTTC	.	TRBJ2-7	TRBV2	TRBD2
CASSQEGSGLQETQYF	TGTGCCAGCAGCCAAGAAGGTAGCGGACTTCAAGAGACCCAGTACTTC	.	TRBJ2-5	TRBV3-1/TRBV3-2	.
CASSEFAGPGNTIYF	TGTGCCAGCAGTGAATTCGCGGGGCCTGGAAACACCATATATTTT	once	TRBJ1-3	TRBV25-1	.
CASSPGTLNTGELFF	TGTGCCAGCAGCCCCGGGACTCTGAACACCGGGGAGCTGTTTTTT	.	TRBJ2-2	TRBV11-2	.
CASSLDRRSYEQYF	TGCGCCAGCAGCTTGGATCGGAGATCCTACGAGCAGTACTTC	.	TRBJ2-7	TRBV5-1	.
CASSFWPLNTEAFF	TGTGCCAGCAGCTTCTGGCCACTGAACACTGAAGCTTTCTTT	.	TRBJ1-1	TRBV7-8	.
CASTITGGAYNEQFF	TGTGCCAGCACCATAACGGGGGGAGCCTACAATGAGCAGTTCTTC	.	TRBJ2-1	TRBV5-5	TRBD2
CASSPRRDGNYEQYF	TGTGCCAGCAGTCCGCGGCGGGACGGGAACTACGAGCAGTACTTC	.	TRBJ2-7	TRBV6-6	.
CASSFSGNTEAFF	TGTGCCAGCAGTTTCTCAGGGAACACTGAAGCTTTCTTT	.	TRBJ1-1	TRBV12-3/TRBV12-4	.
CASRKQGSYGYTF	TGTGCCAGCCGTAAACAGGGCTCCTATGGCTACACCTTC	.	TRBJ1-2	TRBV14	.
CASSFIVSGGNYNEQFF	TGTGCCAGCAGCTTTATTGTAAGCGGGGGAAACTACAATGAGCAGTTCTTC	few	TRBJ2-1	TRBV11-2	TRBD2
CASSYSPGGSGGYTF	TGTGCCAGCAGTTACTCGCCAGGGGGGTCAGGAGGCTACACCTTC	.	TRBJ1-2	TRBV6-2/TRBV6-3	TRBD1
CASSRRDRGETQYF	TGTGCCAGCAGCCGTCGGGACAGGGGAGAGACCCAGTACTTC	.	TRBJ2-5	TRBV7-9	TRBD1
CASSPRGEDQETQYF	TGTGCCAGCAGCCCCCGAGGAGAAGACCAAGAGACCCAGTACTTC	.	TRBJ2-5	TRBV7-3	.
CASSSPGTGGYGYTF	TGTGCCAGCAGCTCCCCCGGGACAGGGGGCTACGGCTACACCTTC	.	TRBJ1-2	TRBV9	TRBD1
CASSLSTYYLTDMNTEAFF	TGTGCCAGCAGTTTATCCACTTATTATTTAACAGATATGAACACTGAAGCTTTCTTT	.	TRBJ1-1	TRBV28	.
CASSPQTGGNTEAFF	TGTGCCAGCAGCCCCCAGACAGGGGGCAACACTGAAGCTTTCTTT	.	TRBJ1-1	TRBV7-2	TRBD1
CASSEMVSTQPQHF	TGTGCCAGCAGTGAAATGGTCTCTACCCAGCCCCAGCATTTT	.	TRBJ1-5	TRBV2	.
CASSLRARPGAQPGEQYF	TGTGCCAGCAGCCTCCGAGCCCGGCCAGGTGCTCAACCTGGAGAGCAGTACTTC	.	TRBJ2-7	TRBV11-2	.
CASSMSGNTGELFF	TGTGCCAGTAGTATGTCGGGGAACACCGGGGAGCTGTTTTTT	.	TRBJ2-2	TRBV19	.
CAGLIPYGYTF	TGTGCCGGCCTCATCCCCTATGGCTACACCTTC	.	TRBJ1-2	TRBV30	.
CASTHPGGADGYTF	TGTGCCAGCACTCACCCAGGGGGTGCGGATGGCTACACCTTC	.	TRBJ1-2	TRBV27	TRBD1
CASSPQGASNQPQHF	TGTGCCAGCTCACCACAGGGGGCGAGCAATCAGCCCCAGCATTTT	once	TRBJ1-5	TRBV18	TRBD1
CASSPAPSGLSTDTQYF	TGTGCCAGCTCACCAGCCCCTAGCGGGCTTAGCACAGATACGCAGTATTTT	few	TRBJ2-3	TRBV18	TRBD2
CASSPPTILSGNTIYF	TGTGCCAGCAGCCCCCCCACTATTCTCTCTGGAAACACCATATATTTT	.	TRBJ1-3	TRBV7-8	.
CASSIDAQGDYGYTF	TGTGCCAGTAGTATAGACGCACAGGGGGACTATGGCTACACCTTC	.	TRBJ1-2	TRBV19	TRBD1
CASSLSGTPYEQYF	TGCGCCAGCAGCTTGTCCGGGACACCGTACGAGCAGTACTTC	.	TRBJ2-7	TRBV5-1	.
CASSIDRTSGNTIYF	TGTGCCAGTAGTATTGACAGAACCTCTGGAAACACCATATATTTT	.	TRBJ1-3	TRBV19	.
CASSRGTDYGYTF	TGTGCCAGCAGTAGGGGGACAGACTATGGCTACACCTTC	.	TRBJ1-2	TRBV6-2/TRBV6-3	TRBD1
CASSLNREETQYF	TGTGCCAGCAGCCTCAACAGGGAAGAGACCCAGTACTTC	once	TRBJ2-5	TRBV7-3	.
CASSQGGGTDTQYF	TGTGCCAGCAGCCAAGGAGGAGGCACAGATACGCAGTATTTT	.	TRBJ2-3	TRBV3-1/TRBV3-2	.
CAWSLSYEQYF	TGTGCCTGGAGTCTCTCCTACGAGCAGTACTTC	.	TRBJ2-7	TRBV30	.
CASIGGHNYEQYF	TGTGCCAGCATAGGGGGCCACAACTACGAGCAGTACTTC	.	TRBJ2-7	TRBV6-5	TRBD1